These 5 T cell receptor beta chains were all obtained from the same sample, sequenced in a study of blood T cell repertoires in COVID-19. Using immunoSEQ multiplex PCR, the repertoire was profiled, and TCRdb retains in-frame clones only, with some absent. Of around 500,000 clones detected, roughly nine tenths appear once; the ten largest clones hold 7% to 10%. Sequenced material: PBMCs or T cells enriched from blood (not recorded which). The receptors stem from a woman in her fifties or sixties who had recovered from COVID-19.

The rearrangement joins TRBV2 to TRBJ2-5, with a weak D call TRBD2 (6 bases). In germline, CDR1 is SNHLY, CDR2 FYNNEI. The CDR3 contains 15 residues. V shed 3 bases and J shed 4 bases, with 15 bases lying between them. CDR3 sequence reads: CASSDFGMRGETQYF. CDR3 in DNA: TGTGCCAGCAGTGATTTTGGGATGCGGGGAGAGACCCAGTACTTC.

This clone was observed a handful of times. Other nucleotide sequences from this sample produce the same CDR3. The CDR3 DNA sequence: TGTGCCAGCAGCTTAGCTAGAGGGCTGCGGTCACCCCTCCACTTT. Translating it yields CASSLARGLRSPLHF. The rearrangement joins TRBV7-2 to TRBJ1-6; D gene ambiguous. The V end was cut by 0 bases, the J end by 10 bases, with 13 bases between. Per germline, CDR1 SGHTA and CDR2 FQGNSA. The CDR3 loop spans 15 amino acids.

The chain employs TRBV19 and TRBJ1-2; no reliable D call. Per germline, CDR1 LNHDA and CDR2 SQIVND (reference sequence). CDR3 size: 14 residues. The ends were cut back, 7 bases at V and 4 bases at J, with 16 bases in the middle. The CDR3 DNA follows: TGTGCCAGTAAGCGAGCGACCTCCAGCTATGGCTACACCTTC. It specifies CASKRATSSYGYTF.

The chain is built from TRBV12-3 or TRBV12-4 and TRBJ1-1; D may be TRBD1 (5 bases). The CDR3 is 13 residues long. V lost 3 bases and J lost 5, with 10 bases in between. CDR3 in amino acids: CASSLGPKTEAFF. Written as DNA, the CDR3 is TGTGCCAGCAGTTTGGGGCCAAAAACTGAAGCTTTCTTT.

A few counts support this clone. The same CDR3 arises from other DNA sequences in this sample as well. This chain uses TRBV2 with TRBJ1-5; D may be TRBD1 (6 bases). With 2 bases removed from V and 7 bases from J, the gap between germline ends came to 12 bases. This CDR3 contains 14 residues. The germline V gene encodes CDR1 SNHLY and CDR2 FYNNEI. The CDR3: CASSEQGRDQPQHF. CDR3 coding DNA: TGTGCCAGCAGTGAACAGGGGAGAGACCAGCCCCAGCATTTT.